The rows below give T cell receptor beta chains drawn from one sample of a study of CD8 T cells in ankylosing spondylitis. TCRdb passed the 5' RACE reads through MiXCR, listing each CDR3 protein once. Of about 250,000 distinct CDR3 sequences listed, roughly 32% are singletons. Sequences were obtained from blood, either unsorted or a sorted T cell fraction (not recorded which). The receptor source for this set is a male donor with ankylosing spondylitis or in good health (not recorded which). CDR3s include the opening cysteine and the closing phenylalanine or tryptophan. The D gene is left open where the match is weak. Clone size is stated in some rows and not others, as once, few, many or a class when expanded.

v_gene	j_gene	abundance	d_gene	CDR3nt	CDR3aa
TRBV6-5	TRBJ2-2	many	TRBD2	TGTGCCAGCAGTTGGGGCTTAGCGGGGTCCGGGGAGCTGTTTTTT	CASSWGLAGSGELFF
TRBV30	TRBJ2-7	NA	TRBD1	TGTGCCTGGAGTGCAGGGGGCTCCTACGAGCAGTACTTC	CAWSAGGSYEQYF
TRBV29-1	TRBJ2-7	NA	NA	TGCAGCGTTGGCGGCAGGGGGGGCTACGAGCAGTACTTC	CSVGGRGGYEQYF
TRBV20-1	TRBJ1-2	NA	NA	TGCAGTGCTAGAGCGTCGCTCTATGGCTACACCTTC	CSARASLYGYTF
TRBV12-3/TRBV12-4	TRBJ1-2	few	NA	TGTGCCAGCACCACTGGGGGGGCTGGCTACACCTTC	CASTTGGAGYTF
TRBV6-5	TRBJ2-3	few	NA	TGTGCCAGCAGTTTACGACTAGTTCCAGATACGCAGTATTTT	CASSLRLVPDTQYF
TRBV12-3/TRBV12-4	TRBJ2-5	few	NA	TGTGCCAGCAGTCAGGACCAAGAGACCCAGTACTTC	CASSQDQETQYF
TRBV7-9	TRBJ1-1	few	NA	TGTGCCAGCAGCTTCAGCGGGCCTGAAGCTTTCTTT	CASSFSGPEAFF
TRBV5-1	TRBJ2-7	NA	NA	TGCGCCAGCAGCTTGACCACCACGACCTACGAGCAGTACTTC	CASSLTTTTYEQYF
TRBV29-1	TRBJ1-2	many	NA	TGCAGCGTTCAAGAGGGGGAACATGGCTACACCTTC	CSVQEGEHGYTF
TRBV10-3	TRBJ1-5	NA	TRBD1	TGTGCCATCAGTGACCCGGGACAGGGAGGGCAGCCCCAGCATTTT	CAISDPGQGGQPQHF
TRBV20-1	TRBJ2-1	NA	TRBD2	TGCAGTGCCCAAACCGGGACTAGCGTCGACAATGAGCAGTTCTTC	CSAQTGTSVDNEQFF
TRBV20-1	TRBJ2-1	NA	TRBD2	TGCAGTGCACCGGGACTAGCGGGGCGATATGAGCAGTTCTTC	CSAPGLAGRYEQFF
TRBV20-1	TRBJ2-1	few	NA	TGCAGTGCTAGCGGGGGATGGGCTGAGCAGTTCTTC	CSASGGWAEQFF
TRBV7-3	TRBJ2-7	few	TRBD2	TGTGCCAGCAGCTTAACGGTAGCGGGGGGGATCTACGAGCAGTACTTC	CASSLTVAGGIYEQYF
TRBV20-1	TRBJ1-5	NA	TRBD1	TGCAGTGCTAGAAGGGGGACAGGGGACCAGCCCCAGCATTTT	CSARRGTGDQPQHF
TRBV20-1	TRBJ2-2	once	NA	TGCAGTGCTAGAGTAAAGCCCGGGGAGCTGTTTTTT	CSARVKPGELFF
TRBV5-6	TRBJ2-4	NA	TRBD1	TGTGCCAGCAGCCTGACAGGGGACCCGAATCTAGCCAAAAACATTCAGTACTTC	CASSLTGDPNLAKNIQYF
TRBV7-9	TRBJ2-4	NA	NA	TGTGCCAGCAGCTCTAATGTCAGGGTTGACATTCAGTACTTC	CASSSNVRVDIQYF
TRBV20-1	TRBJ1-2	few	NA	TGCAGTGCCCTTGGCGGGGGGTCTGGCTACACCTTC	CSALGGGSGYTF
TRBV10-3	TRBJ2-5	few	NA	TGTGCCATCAGTGACACAGGGTTCCAAGAGACCCAGTACTTC	CAISDTGFQETQYF
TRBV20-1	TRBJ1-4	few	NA	TGCAGTGCTCCCCCCGGGACCGAGAATGAAAAACTGTTTTTT	CSAPPGTENEKLFF
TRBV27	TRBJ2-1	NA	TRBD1	TGTGCCAGCAGTTTATCAGGGGGCGGTGAGCAGTTCTTC	CASSLSGGGEQFF
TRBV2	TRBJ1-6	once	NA	TGTGCCAGCAGGATCGCCCAGGACAGTCCAAGCTCCTATAATTCACCCCTCCACTTT	CASRIAQDSPSSYNSPLHF
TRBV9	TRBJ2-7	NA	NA	TGTGCCAGCAGCGTAGGGGACTGGGCCTCCGAGCAGTACTTC	CASSVGDWASEQYF
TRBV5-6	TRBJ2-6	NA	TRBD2	TGTGCCAGCAGCTCCGGGAGGCTTCTCAGGGCCAACGTCCTGACTTTC	CASSSGRLLRANVLTF
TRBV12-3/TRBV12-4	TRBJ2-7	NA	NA	TGTGCCAGCAGTTCCGACAGGCGGGTCTACGAGCAGTACTTC	CASSSDRRVYEQYF
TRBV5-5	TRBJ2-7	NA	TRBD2	TGTGCCAGCAGCCTGGGCGGGGCTAGCGGGGGACGGGAGCAGTACTTC	CASSLGGASGGREQYF
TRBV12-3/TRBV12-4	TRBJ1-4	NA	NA	TGTGCCAGCAGTTTAGCGAGGGGAAAACTGTTTTTT	CASSLARGKLFF
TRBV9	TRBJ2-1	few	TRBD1	TGTGCCAGCAGCGAGGGGGCCGACAGGGGTTCCTACAATGAGCAGTTCTTC	CASSEGADRGSYNEQFF
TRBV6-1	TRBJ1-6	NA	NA	TGTGCCAGCAGTACACCGAAAGGACAATATAATTCACCCCTCCACTTT	CASSTPKGQYNSPLHF
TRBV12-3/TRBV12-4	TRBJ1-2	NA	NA	TGTGCCAGCAGCTCGACAGCTAACTATGGCTACACCTTC	CASSSTANYGYTF
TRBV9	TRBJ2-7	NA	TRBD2	TGTGCCAGCAGCGTGACAGCGGGGGGATACTACGAGCAGTACTTC	CASSVTAGGYYEQYF
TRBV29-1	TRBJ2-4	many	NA	TGCAGCGTTGCGGACAGAGCCAAAAACATTCAGTACTTC	CSVADRAKNIQYF
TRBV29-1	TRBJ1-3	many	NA	TGCAGCGTTTCCAGGGGAAATGGAAACACCATATATTTT	CSVSRGNGNTIYF
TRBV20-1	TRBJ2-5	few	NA	TGCAGTGCTAGATGGGGGAACCAAGAGACCCAGTACTTC	CSARWGNQETQYF
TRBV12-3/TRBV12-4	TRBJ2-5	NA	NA	TGTGCCAGCAGAGGGTACCAAGAGACCCAGTACTTC	CASRGYQETQYF
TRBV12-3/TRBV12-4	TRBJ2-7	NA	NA	TGTGCCAGCAGTTTAGCCCGAGTTTCGGGACCGGACGAGCAGTACTTC	CASSLARVSGPDEQYF
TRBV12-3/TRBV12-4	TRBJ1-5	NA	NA	TGTGCCAGCGGGGCTGGGCCAGGCTTCAATCAGCCCCAGCATTTT	CASGAGPGFNQPQHF
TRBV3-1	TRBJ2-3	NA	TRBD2	TGTGCCAGCAGTCCCTCCGGGACTAGCAGGTTGGCAGATACGCAGTATTTT	CASSPSGTSRLADTQYF
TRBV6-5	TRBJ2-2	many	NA	TGTGCCAGCAGTTATTGGGTCTCGACCGGGGAGCTGTTTTTT	CASSYWVSTGELFF
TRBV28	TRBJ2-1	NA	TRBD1	TGTGCCAGCAGTTATGCGGACAGGGGGCGCGGTGAGCAGTTCTTC	CASSYADRGRGEQFF
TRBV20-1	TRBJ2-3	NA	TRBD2	TGCAGTGTCGGGACTAGCGGGGCTCATACGCAGTATTTT	CSVGTSGAHTQYF
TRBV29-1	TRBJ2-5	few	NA	TGCAGCGTGGATTCACAAGAGACCCAGTACTTC	CSVDSQETQYF
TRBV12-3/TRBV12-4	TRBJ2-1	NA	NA	TGTGCCAGCAGCACTAGCCCCGGGGCCAATGAGCAGTTCTTC	CASSTSPGANEQFF
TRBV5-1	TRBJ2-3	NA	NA	TGCGCCAGCAGCTTGTCCCGAGATACGCAGTATTTT	CASSLSRDTQYF
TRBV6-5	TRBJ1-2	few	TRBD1	TGTGCCAGCTCCAGGGGGAACTATGGCTACACCTTC	CASSRGNYGYTF
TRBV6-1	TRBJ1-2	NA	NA	TGTGCCAGCAGTAGGCGGGACGCCTATGGCTACACCTTC	CASSRRDAYGYTF
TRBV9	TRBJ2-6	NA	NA	TGTGCCAGCAGCGTAGACAGGGAGACCTCTGGGGCCAACGTCCTGACTTTC	CASSVDRETSGANVLTF
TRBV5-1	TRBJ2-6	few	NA	TGCGCCAGCAGGAACTCTGGGGCCAACGTCCTGACTTTC	CASRNSGANVLTF
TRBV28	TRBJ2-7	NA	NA	TGCTCCACCAGGGCGTACGAGCAGTACTTC	CSTRAYEQYF
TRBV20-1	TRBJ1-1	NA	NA	TGCAGTGCTAAAAGCCTGAACACTGAAGCTTTCTTT	CSAKSLNTEAFF
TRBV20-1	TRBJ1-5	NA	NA	TGCAGTGCCGGCGGGCGAGGGGGCAATCAGCCCCAGCATTTT	CSAGGRGGNQPQHF
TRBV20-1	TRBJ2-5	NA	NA	TGCAGTGCTCGTAAGACAGCCCAAGAGACCCAGTACTTC	CSARKTAQETQYF
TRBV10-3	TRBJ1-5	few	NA	TGTGCCATCAGTGCCAGGGTGAATCAGCCCCAGCATTTT	CAISARVNQPQHF
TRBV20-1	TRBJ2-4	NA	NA	TGCAGTGCACCTCCGCAAGGGGCCAAAAACATTCAGTACTTC	CSAPPQGAKNIQYF
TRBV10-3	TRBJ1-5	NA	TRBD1	TGTGCCATCAGTGGGACAGGGGAGGCACAGCCCCAGCATTTT	CAISGTGEAQPQHF
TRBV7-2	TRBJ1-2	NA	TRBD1	TGTGCCAGCAGCTTTATACAGGGGCCCTATGGCTACACCTTC	CASSFIQGPYGYTF
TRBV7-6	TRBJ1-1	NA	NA	TGTGCCAGCAGCACACAGGGTTCGGGCACTGAAGCTTTCTTT	CASSTQGSGTEAFF
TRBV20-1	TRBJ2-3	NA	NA	TGCAGTGCTAGAGAGGGGGACCCAGATACGCAGTATTTT	CSAREGDPDTQYF